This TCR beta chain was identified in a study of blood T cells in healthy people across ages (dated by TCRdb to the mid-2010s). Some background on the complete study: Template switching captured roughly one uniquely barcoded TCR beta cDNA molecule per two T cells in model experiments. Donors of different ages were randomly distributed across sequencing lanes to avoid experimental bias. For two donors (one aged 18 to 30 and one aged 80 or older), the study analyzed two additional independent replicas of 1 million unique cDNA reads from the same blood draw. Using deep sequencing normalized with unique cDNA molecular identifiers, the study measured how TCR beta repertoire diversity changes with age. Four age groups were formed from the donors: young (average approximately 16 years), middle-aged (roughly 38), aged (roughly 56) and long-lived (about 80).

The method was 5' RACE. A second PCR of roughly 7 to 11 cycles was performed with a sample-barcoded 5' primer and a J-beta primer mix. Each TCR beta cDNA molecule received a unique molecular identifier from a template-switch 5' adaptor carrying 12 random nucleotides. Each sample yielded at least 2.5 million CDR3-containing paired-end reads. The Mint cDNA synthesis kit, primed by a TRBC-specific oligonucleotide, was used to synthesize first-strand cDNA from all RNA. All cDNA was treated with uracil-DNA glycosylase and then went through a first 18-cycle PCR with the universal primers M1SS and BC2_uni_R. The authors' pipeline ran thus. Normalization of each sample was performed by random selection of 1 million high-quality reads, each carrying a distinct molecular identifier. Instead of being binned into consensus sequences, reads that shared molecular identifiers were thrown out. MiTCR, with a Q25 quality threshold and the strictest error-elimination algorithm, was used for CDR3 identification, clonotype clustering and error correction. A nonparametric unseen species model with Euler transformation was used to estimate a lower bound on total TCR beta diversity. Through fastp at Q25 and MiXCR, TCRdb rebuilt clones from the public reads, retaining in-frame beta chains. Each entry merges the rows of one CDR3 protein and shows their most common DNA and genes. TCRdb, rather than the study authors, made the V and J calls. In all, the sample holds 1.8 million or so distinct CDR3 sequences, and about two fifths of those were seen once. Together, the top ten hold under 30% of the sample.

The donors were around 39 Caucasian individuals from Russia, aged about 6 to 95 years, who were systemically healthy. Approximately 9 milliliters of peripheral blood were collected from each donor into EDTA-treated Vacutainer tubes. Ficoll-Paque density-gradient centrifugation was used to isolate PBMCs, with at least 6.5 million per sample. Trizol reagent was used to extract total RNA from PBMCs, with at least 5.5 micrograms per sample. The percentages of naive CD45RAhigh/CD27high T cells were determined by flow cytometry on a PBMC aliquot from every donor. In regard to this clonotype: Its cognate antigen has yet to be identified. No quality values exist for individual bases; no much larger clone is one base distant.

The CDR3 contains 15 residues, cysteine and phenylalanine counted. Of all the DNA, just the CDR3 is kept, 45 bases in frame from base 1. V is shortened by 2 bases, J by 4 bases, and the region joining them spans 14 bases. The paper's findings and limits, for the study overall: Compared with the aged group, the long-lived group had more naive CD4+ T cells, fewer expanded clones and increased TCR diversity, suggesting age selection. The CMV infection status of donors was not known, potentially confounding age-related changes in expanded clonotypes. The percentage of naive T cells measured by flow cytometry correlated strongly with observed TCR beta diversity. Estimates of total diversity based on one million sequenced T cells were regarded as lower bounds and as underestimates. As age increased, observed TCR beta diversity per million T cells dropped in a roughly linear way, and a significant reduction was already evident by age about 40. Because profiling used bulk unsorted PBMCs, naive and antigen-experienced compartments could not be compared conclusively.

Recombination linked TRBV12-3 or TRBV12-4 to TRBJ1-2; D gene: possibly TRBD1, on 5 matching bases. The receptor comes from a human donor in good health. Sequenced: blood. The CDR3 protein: CASSLSGKEFYGYTF. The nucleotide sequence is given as TGTGCCAGCAGTTTATCAGGGAAAGAGTTCTATGGCTACACCTTC.